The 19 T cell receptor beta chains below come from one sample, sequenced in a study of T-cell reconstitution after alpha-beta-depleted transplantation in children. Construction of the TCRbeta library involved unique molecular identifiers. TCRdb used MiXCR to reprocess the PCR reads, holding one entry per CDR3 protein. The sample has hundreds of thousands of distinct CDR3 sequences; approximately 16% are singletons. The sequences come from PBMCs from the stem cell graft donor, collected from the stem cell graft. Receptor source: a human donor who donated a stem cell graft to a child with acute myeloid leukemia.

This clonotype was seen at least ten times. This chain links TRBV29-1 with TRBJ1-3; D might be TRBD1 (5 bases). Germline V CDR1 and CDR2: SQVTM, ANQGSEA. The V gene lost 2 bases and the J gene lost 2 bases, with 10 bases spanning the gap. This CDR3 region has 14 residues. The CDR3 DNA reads TGCAGCGTTGAAACCGGGGCAGCTGGAAACACCATATATTTT. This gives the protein CSVETGAAGNTIYF.

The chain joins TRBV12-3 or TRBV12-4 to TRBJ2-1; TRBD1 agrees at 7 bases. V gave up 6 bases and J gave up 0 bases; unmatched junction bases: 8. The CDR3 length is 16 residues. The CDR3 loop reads CASRKQGRSSYNEQFF. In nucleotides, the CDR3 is TGTGCCAGCAGGAAACAGGGGCGGAGCTCCTACAATGAGCAGTTCTTC.

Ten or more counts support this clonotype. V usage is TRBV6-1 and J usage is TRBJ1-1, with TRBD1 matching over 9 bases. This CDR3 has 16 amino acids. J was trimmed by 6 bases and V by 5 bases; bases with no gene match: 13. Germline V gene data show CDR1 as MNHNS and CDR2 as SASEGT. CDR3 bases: TGTGCCAGCAGTCGAAGACAGGGGGTGTATAGCCCTGAAGCTTTCTTT. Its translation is CASSRRQGVYSPEAFF.

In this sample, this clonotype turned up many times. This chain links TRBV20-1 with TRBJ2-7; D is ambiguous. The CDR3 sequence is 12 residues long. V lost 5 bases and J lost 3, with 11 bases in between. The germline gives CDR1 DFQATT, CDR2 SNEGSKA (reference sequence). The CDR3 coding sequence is TGCAGTGCTCGTACTGGGTTCTACGAGCAGTACGTC. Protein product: CSARTGFYEQYV.

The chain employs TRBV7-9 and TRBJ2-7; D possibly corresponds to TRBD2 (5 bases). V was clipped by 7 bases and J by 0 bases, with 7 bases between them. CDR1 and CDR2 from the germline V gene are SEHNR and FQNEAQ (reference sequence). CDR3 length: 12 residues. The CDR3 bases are TGTGCCAGCAATCGGGGCTCCTACGAGCAGTACTTC. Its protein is CASNRGSYEQYF. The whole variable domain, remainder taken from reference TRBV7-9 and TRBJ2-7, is DTGVSQNPRHKITKRGQNVTFRCDPISEHNRLYWYRQTLGQGPEFLTYFQNEAQLEKSRLLSDRFSAERPKGSFSTLEIQRTEQGDSAMYLCASNRGSYEQYFGPGTRLTVT.

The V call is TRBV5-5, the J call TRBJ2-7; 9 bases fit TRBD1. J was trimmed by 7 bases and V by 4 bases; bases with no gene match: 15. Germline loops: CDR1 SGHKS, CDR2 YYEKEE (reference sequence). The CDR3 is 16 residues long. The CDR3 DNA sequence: TGTGCCAGCAGCCCCAAACCGACAGGGGGTCCGCGGGAGCAGTACGTC. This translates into CASSPKPTGGPREQYV.

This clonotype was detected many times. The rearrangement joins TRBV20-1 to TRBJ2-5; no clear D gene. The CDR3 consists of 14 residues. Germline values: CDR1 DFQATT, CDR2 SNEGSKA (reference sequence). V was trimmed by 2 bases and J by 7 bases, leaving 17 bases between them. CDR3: CSARKTTTPGTQYF. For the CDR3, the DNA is TGCAGTGCTAGAAAAACTACTACTCCCGGGACCCAGTACTTC.

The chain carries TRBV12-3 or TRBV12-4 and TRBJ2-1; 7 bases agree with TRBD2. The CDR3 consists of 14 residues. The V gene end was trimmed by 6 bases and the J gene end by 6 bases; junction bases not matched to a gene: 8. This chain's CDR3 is CASRGARGFNEQFF. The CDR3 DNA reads TGTGCCAGCAGGGGAGCGCGGGGGTTCAATGAGCAGTTCTTC.

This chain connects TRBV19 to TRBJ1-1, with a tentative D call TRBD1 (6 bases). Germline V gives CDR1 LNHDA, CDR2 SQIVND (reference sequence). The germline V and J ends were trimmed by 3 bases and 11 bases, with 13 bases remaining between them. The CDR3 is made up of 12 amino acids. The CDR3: CASSIRGRDAFF. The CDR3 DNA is TGTGCCAGTAGTATTAGGGGGAGGGACGCTTTCTTT.

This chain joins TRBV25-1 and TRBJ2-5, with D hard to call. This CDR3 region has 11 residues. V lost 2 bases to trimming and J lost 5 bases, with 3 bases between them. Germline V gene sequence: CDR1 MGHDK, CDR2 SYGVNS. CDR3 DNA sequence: TGTGCCAGCAGTGAAACCGAGACCCAGTACTTC. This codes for CASSETETQYF.

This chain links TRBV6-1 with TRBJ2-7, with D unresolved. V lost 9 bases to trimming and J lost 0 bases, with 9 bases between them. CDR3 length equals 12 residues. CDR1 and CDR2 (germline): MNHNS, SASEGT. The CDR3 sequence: CASTASSYEQYF. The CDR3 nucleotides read TGTGCCAGTACAGCGAGCTCCTACGAGCAGTACTTC.

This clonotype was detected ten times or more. For the CDR3, the DNA is TGCAGTGCTCCGCGAGCGGGGGGGTACAATGAGCAGTTCTTC. Translating gives CSAPRAGGYNEQFF. The chain recombines TRBV20-1 with TRBJ2-1; 10 nucleotides align to TRBD2. The germline gives CDR1 DFQATT, CDR2 SNEGSKA (reference sequence). J gave up 4 bases and V 5 bases, and 5 bases lay outside the gene matches. The CDR3 is 14 residues long.

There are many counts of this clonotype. The CDR3 DNA is TGCAGTTGCAGCGTCGGACAGGGTCAAGATACGCAGTATTTT. Protein product: CSCSVGQGQDTQYF. The rearrangement joins TRBV29-1 to TRBJ2-3, with 8 bases lining up with TRBD1. Looked up from germline, CDR1 is SQVTM and CDR2 is ANQGSEA. There are 14 residues in the CDR3.

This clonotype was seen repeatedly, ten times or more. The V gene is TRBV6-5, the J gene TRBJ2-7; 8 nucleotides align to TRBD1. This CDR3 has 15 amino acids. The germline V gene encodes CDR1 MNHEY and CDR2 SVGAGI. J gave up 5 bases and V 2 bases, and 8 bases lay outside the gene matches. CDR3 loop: CASSYPPDRANEQYV. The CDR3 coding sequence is TGTGCCAGCAGTTACCCCCCGGACAGGGCTAACGAGCAGTACGTC.

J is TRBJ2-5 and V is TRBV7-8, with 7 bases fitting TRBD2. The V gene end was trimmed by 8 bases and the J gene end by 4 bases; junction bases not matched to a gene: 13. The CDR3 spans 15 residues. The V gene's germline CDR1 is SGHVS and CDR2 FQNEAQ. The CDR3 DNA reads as TGTGCCAGCGGCCCCCCCGGGGGGTTAGCAGAGACCCAGTACTTC. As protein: CASGPPGGLAETQYF.

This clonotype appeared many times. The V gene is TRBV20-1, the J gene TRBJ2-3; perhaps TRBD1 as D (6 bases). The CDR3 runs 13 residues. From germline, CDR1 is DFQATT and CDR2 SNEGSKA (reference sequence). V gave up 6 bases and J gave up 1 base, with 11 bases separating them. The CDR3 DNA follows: TGCAGTGCGAGATGGACAGGCACAGATACGCAGTATTTT. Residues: CSARWTGTDTQYF.

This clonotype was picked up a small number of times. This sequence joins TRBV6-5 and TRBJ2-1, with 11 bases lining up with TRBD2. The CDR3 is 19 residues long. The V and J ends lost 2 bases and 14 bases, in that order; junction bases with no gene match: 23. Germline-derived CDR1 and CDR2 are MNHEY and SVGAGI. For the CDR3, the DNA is TGTGCCAGCAGTTACATTGGCTCGGCCTCGCTAGCGGGGGGTCTAGGGGAGTTCTTC. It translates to CASSYIGSASLAGGLGEFF.

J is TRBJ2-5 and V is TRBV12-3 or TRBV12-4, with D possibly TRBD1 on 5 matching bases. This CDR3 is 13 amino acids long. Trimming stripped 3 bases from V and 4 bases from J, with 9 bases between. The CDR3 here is CASSFSGSETQYF. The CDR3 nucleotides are TGTGCCAGCAGTTTTTCAGGGTCAGAGACCCAGTACTTC.

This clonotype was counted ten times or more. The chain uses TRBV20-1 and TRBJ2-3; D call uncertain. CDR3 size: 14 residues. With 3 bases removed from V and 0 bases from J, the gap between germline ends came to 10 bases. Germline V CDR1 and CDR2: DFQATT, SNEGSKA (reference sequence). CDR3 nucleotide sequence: TGCAGTGCTAGTTCAGCAGGTAGCACAGATACGCAGTATTTT. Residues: CSASSAGSTDTQYF.